The clone carrying this TCR beta chain was counted only a few times. Its target is unknown. The CDR3 extends over 14 amino acids. The V and J ends lost 4 bases and 8 bases respectively, with 15 bases between them. Germline values: CDR1 SNHLY, CDR2 FYNNEI. The sample belongs to a study of T-cell reconstitution after alpha-beta-depleted transplantation in children. Overall study results and limits: Some patients owed their high day-60 TCRbeta diversity to surviving recipient T cells and thymic progenitors. One year after transplant, T-cell counts and diversity came mostly from newly produced T cells. Reported findings indicate that, about two months after transplant, alpha-beta T cells came from several hundred expanded clones, which were derived from non-depleted graft cells.

For TCRbeta, the library was prepared with unique molecular identifiers. TCRdb reprocessed the PCR reads via MiXCR and lists one record per CDR3 protein. The table records a few hundred thousand distinct CDR3 sequences, 25% of them present only once. This receptor was taken from a girl aged 2-15 years with Fanconi anemia, due to receive a stem cell transplant. Source: PBMCs, taken before TCRalphabeta/CD19-depleted stem cell transplant. The V and J genes are TRBV2 and TRBJ1-5, with D unresolved. CDR3 bases: TGTGCCAGCAGTGGCGATTCGAGATACGAGCCCCAGCATTTT. The encoded protein is CASSGDSRYEPQHF.